The 26 T cell receptor beta chains listed next were all sequenced from one sample in a study of blood T cell repertoires in COVID-19. Libraries were prepared by immunoSEQ multiplex PCR; TCRdb keeps only in-frame clonotypes and omits some of them. The table shows about 130,000 clones, with around 76% occurring only once. What was sequenced was peripheral blood. All receptors derive from a man older than 75 with COVID-19, enrolled during active disease.

This clone came up once. V and J are TRBV11-2 and TRBJ1-5; D is unresolved. Germline loops: CDR1 SGHAT, CDR2 FQNNGV. Trimming removed 5 bases from V and 0 bases from J, with 5 bases in between. CDR3 length: 13 residues. The CDR3 DNA follows: TGTGCCAGCAGCCGTTATAGCAATCAGCCCCAGCATTTT. It is translated as CASSRYSNQPQHF.

CDR3 bases: TGTGCCAGCAGACTGCCCATAGGGACAGAGACCTACGAGCAGTACTTC. Translated, it gives CASRLPIGTETYEQYF. This chain connects TRBV28 to TRBJ2-7; 7 nucleotides align to TRBD1. There are 16 residues in the CDR3. Trimming cost V 6 bases and J 2 bases; bases outside gene matches: 13. The V gene's germline CDR1 is MDHEN and CDR2 SYDVKM.

This rearrangement joins TRBV27 to TRBJ1-4, with D possibly matching TRBD1 (6 bases). V was clipped by 5 bases and J by 0 bases, with 28 bases between them. From germline, CDR1 is MNHEY and CDR2 SMNVEV (reference sequence). The CDR3 runs 21 residues. The chain's CDR3 is CASSPRGGTVPLRATNEKLFF. CDR3 DNA sequence: TGTGCCAGCAGTCCTAGGGGGGGGACGGTTCCACTTCGGGCAACTAATGAAAAACTGTTTTTT.

The chain uses TRBV30 and TRBJ2-1; 9 bases fit TRBD2. The CDR3 sequence is 13 residues long. CDR1 is GTSNPN, CDR2 SVGIG, per germline (reference sequence). The V and J ends lost 4 bases and 4 bases, in that order; junction bases with no gene match: 2. The CDR3 region is CAWMAGGYNEQFF. The DNA for the CDR3 is TGTGCCTGGATGGCGGGAGGGTACAATGAGCAGTTCTTC.

The rearrangement links TRBV18 to TRBJ2-1, with TRBD2 matching 7 bases. The CDR3 extends over 16 amino acids. CDR1 and CDR2 (germline): KGHSH, LQKENI. V trimming: 3 bases; J trimming: 2 bases; junction bases outside the gene matches: 7. The CDR3 protein is CASSPALAAPYNEQFF. The CDR3 DNA sequence: TGTGCCAGCTCACCCGCCCTAGCGGCACCCTACAATGAGCAGTTCTTC.

As concerns this clone: At one boundary the junction diverges from the germline segment, which might be a read error. Other DNA sequences in this sample translate to the same CDR3. The rearrangement links TRBV5-1 to TRBJ2-3; 7 bases match TRBD2. Per the germline V gene, CDR1 is SGHRS and CDR2 is YFSETQ. This CDR3 is 15 amino acids long. In DNA, the CDR3 is TGCGCCAGCAGCTCGCCGGGGACTACCACAGATACACAGTATTTT. Residues: CASSSPGTTTDTQYF. Using reference TRBV5-1 and TRBJ2-3 for the parts outside the CDR3, the full variable domain is KAGVTQTPRYLIKTRGQQVTLSCSPISGHRSVSWYQQTPGQGLQFLFEYFSETQRNKGNFPGRFSGRQFSNSRSEMNVSTLELGDSALYLCASSSPGTTTDTQYFGPGTRLTVL.

The table lists this clone with a few counts. The J gene is TRBJ2-1, the V gene TRBV5-1, with 7 bases fitting TRBD2. The germline gives CDR1 SGHRS, CDR2 YFSETQ. The CDR3 runs 15 residues. V dropped 4 bases and J dropped 7; count of bases not matched to a gene: 11. CDR3 in DNA: TGCGCCAGCAGCACCACGTCGCGGGAGATGAATGAGCAGTTCTTC. It yields the protein CASSTTSREMNEQFF.

This clone has just a few counts. The V gene is TRBV5-1, the J gene TRBJ2-7, with 7 bases identical to TRBD2. The germline gives CDR1 SGHRS, CDR2 YFSETQ. V lost 4 bases to trimming and J lost 4 bases; unmatched junction nucleotides: 14. CDR3 length equals 16 residues. The CDR3 here is CASSPQAASGEYEQYF. CDR3 coding DNA: TGCGCCAGCAGCCCCCAGGCAGCGAGCGGGGAATACGAGCAGTACTTC.

The V call is TRBV6-2 or TRBV6-3, the J call TRBJ1-5, with a tentative D call TRBD1 (6 bases). V was clipped by 5 bases and J by 5 bases, with 16 bases between them. From germline, CDR1 is MNHEY and CDR2 SVGEGT. The CDR3 extends over 15 amino acids. The CDR3 loop reads CASSALRDIDQPQHF. For the CDR3, the DNA is TGTGCCAGCAGTGCTCTCCGGGACATTGATCAGCCCCAGCATTTT.

The V and J genes are TRBV23-1 and TRBJ2-5; weak D call: TRBD1 (5 bases). TRBV23-1 is reported as an ORF; its role is uncertain. V gave up 6 bases and J gave up 5 bases, with 13 bases separating them. The length of the CDR3 is 13 residues. CDR3 nucleotides: TGCGCCAGCAGCGAGGACAAGGAGGAGACCCAGTACTTC. It translates to CASSEDKEETQYF.

The chain couples TRBV3-1 (or the pseudogene TRBV3-2) to TRBJ1-1, with 7 nucleotides matching TRBD1. The CDR3 covers 15 residues. V was clipped by 4 bases and J by 6 bases; unmatched bases: 11. Germline CDR1 is LGHDT and CDR2 is YNNKEL (reference sequence). This CDR3 is CASSLRGQRLSEAFF. For the CDR3, the DNA is TGTGCCAGCAGCCTCCGGGGACAGCGGTTGTCTGAAGCTTTCTTT.

The CDR3 region is CASIRNTEAFF. Written as DNA, the CDR3 is TGTGCCAGCATTAGGAACACTGAAGCTTTCTTT. This chain links TRBV27 with TRBJ1-1; D is unclear. The CDR3 spans 11 residues. V was clipped by 7 bases and J by 1 base, with 4 bases between them. Germline V lookup: CDR1 MNHEY, CDR2 SMNVEV (reference sequence).

The J gene is TRBJ2-1, the V gene TRBV6-2 or TRBV6-3; no reliable D call. Trimming left V 2 bases short and J 1 base short, with 21 bases between. The germline CDR1 and CDR2 sequences are MNHEY and SVGEGT. This CDR3 contains 19 residues. CDR3 sequence reads: CASSYLITAPPRSYNEQFF. The CDR3 DNA is TGTGCCAGCAGTTACCTGATTACTGCTCCCCCTAGGTCCTACAATGAGCAGTTCTTC.

The chain has TRBV28 and TRBJ1-2; TRBD1 is a possible D gene (6 bases). The ends were cut back, 2 bases at V and 4 bases at J, with 11 bases in the middle. Germline V gives CDR1 MDHEN, CDR2 SYDVKM. There are 14 residues in the CDR3. CDR3 nucleotide sequence: TGTGCCAGCAGTTTAGCAGGGGACGGCTATGGCTACACCTTC. Translating gives CASSLAGDGYGYTF.

J is TRBJ2-1 and V is TRBV19; D might be TRBD2 (5 bases). This CDR3 is built from 14 residues. The V end lost 1 base, the J end lost 9 bases, and 13 bases lay between the germline ends. CDR1 and CDR2 from the germline V gene are LNHDA and SQIVND (reference sequence). The CDR3 here is CASSIGRAMGEQFF. The CDR3 region has the DNA TGTGCCAGTAGTATAGGGCGGGCAATGGGTGAGCAGTTCTTC.

V is TRBV5-1 and J is TRBJ2-2; 7 bases match TRBD2. V lost 5 bases and J lost 4; bases outside the gene matches: 5. Germline loops: CDR1 SGHRS, CDR2 YFSETQ. The length of the CDR3 is 14 residues. CDR3: CASRSGTVTGELFF. The CDR3 coding sequence is TGCGCCAGCAGGAGCGGGACGGTCACCGGGGAGCTGTTTTTT.

The CDR3 bases are TGCGCCAGCAGCCAGACCGTTACAAGGGGGCCCGGTCAGCCCCAGCATTTT. Residues: CASSQTVTRGPGQPQHF. This chain joins TRBV4-1 and TRBJ1-5; 7 nucleotides match TRBD1. The V and J ends lost 3 bases and 6 bases, in that order; junction bases with no gene match: 14. The germline gives CDR1 MGHRA, CDR2 YSYEKL. CDR3 length equals 17 residues.

The DNA for the CDR3 is TGTGCCAGCAGCGTAGCTGGGACAGGGGGACAAGAGACCCAGTACTTC. This gives the protein CASSVAGTGGQETQYF. The gene calls are TRBV9 and TRBJ2-5; 11 bases fit TRBD1. From germline, CDR1 is SGDLS and CDR2 YYNGEE. CDR3 length: 16 residues. V lost 0 bases to trimming and J lost 2 bases; unmatched junction nucleotides: 3.

The chain has TRBV5-1 and TRBJ2-1; TRBD2 is a possible D gene (5 bases). Germline assignment: CDR1 SGHRS and CDR2 YFSETQ. This CDR3 has 16 residues. Deletions cut 0 bases from V and 13 bases from J, with 23 bases between. The CDR3 DNA follows: TGCGCCAGCAGCTTGGACCCCCTGGGAAGCGGCGCCGGACAGTTCTTC. It translates to CASSLDPLGSGAGQFF.

Only a few counts were recorded for this clone. This chain uses TRBV19 with TRBJ1-6, with D unclear. CDR1 and CDR2 from the germline V gene are LNHDA and SQIVND (reference sequence). V shed 3 bases and J shed 7 bases, with 10 bases lying between them. This CDR3 region has 14 residues. In DNA, the CDR3 is TGTGCCAGTAGTATCACAGTGGGCAATTCACCCCTCCACTTT. Its protein product is CASSITVGNSPLHF. Complete variable domain (other parts from reference TRBV19 and TRBJ1-6): DGGITQSPKYLFRKEGQNVTLSCEQNLNHDAMYWYRQDPGQGLRLIYYSQIVNDFQKGDIAEGYSVSREKKESFPLTVTSAQKNPTAFYLCASSITVGNSPLHFGNGTRLTVT.

The rearrangement links TRBV18 to TRBJ1-1; D perhaps matches TRBD1 (5 bases). Germline CDR1 KGHSH, CDR2 LQKENI. The CDR3 runs 13 residues. Trimming stripped 6 bases from V and 0 bases from J, with 8 bases between. CDR3 residues: CASSGGMNTEAFF. CDR3 DNA sequence: TGTGCCAGCTCGGGGGGGATGAACACTGAAGCTTTCTTT.

The V gene is TRBV28, the J gene TRBJ1-1; D is ambiguous. Trimming removed 7 bases at V and 0 bases at J, with 9 bases between. The CDR3 has 13 amino acids. Germline values: CDR1 MDHEN, CDR2 SYDVKM. The CDR3 region is CASMRLLNTEAFF. As DNA, the CDR3 is TGTGCCAGCATGAGGCTTCTGAACACTGAAGCTTTCTTT. The complete variable domain, with remaining parts taken from reference TRBV28 and TRBJ1-1, reads DVKVTQSSRYLVKRTGEKVFLECVQDMDHENMFWYRQDPGLGLRLIYFSYDVKMKEKGDIPEGYSVSREKKERFSLILESASTNQTSMYLCASMRLLNTEAFFGQGTRLTVV.

V and J are TRBV7-3 and TRBJ2-2, with TRBD1 matching 10 bases. The CDR3 is 16 amino acids. Germline V lookup: CDR1 SGHTA, CDR2 FQGTGA. The trim removed 1 base at V and 4 bases at J, leaving 3 bases unmatched. CDR3 in DNA: TGTGCCAGCAGCTTAAGACAGGGGGCGGGCACCGGGGAGCTGTTTTTT. As protein: CASSLRQGAGTGELFF.

This chain links TRBV5-1 with TRBJ2-4; 7 bases fit TRBD2. The length of the CDR3 is 16 residues. Trimming took 1 base from V and 0 from J; bases not matched to a gene: 4. Germline CDR1 is SGHRS and CDR2 is YFSETQ. The CDR3: CASSLSGVIAKNIQYF. The CDR3 bases are TGCGCCAGCAGCTTGAGCGGGGTGATAGCCAAAAACATTCAGTACTTC.

V is TRBV7-2 and J is TRBJ2-3; D is possibly TRBD2 (5 bases). Germline loops: CDR1 SGHTA, CDR2 FQGNSA. Deletions cut 3 bases from V and 2 bases from J, with 15 bases between. The CDR3 contains 16 residues. The CDR3: CASSFISGIPTDTQYF. The DNA for the CDR3 is TGTGCCAGCAGCTTTATATCGGGAATCCCCACAGATACGCAGTATTTT.

This clone was observed a single time. The chain combines TRBV11-3 with TRBJ1-2, with D tentatively TRBD1 (5 bases). CDR3 length: 12 amino acids. Germline lookup yields CDR1 SGHNT and CDR2 YENEEA. The V end was cut by 5 bases, the J end by 8 bases, with 12 bases between. The CDR3 DNA sequence: TGTGCCAGCAGCGACCAGGGTTTGGGCTACACCTTC. Residues: CASSDQGLGYTF.